The rows below give T cell receptor beta chains drawn from one sample of a study of cytomegalovirus exposure and HLA in healthy donors. Generated by immunoSEQ multiplex PCR, the TCRdb table keeps only in-frame clones and is missing some. Among around 110,000 clones listed, 75% to 90% were seen once. The sample comprised PBMCs. These receptors came from a man younger than 45 in good health and CMV-seronegative. Each CDR3 is given with its conserved first and last residue. The D gene is left open where the match is weak. A clone size is listed for some rows: how often the clone was seen (once, few, many), or a class if it is expanded.

cdr3_nt: TGCGCCAGCATAGGACTAGCACCAGATACGCAGTATTTT; cdr3_aa: CASIGLAPDTQYF; d_call: TRBD2; clone_size: NA; j_call: TRBJ2-3; v_call: TRBV10-2
cdr3_nt: TGTGCCAGCAGCGTTTGGACAGACCAAGAGACCCAGTACTTC; cdr3_aa: CASSVWTDQETQYF; d_call: NA; clone_size: NA; j_call: TRBJ2-5; v_call: TRBV9
cdr3_nt: TGTGCCAGCAGCTCGGGGGGGGCAGGGCAGCCCCAGCATTTT; cdr3_aa: CASSSGGAGQPQHF; d_call: NA; clone_size: NA; j_call: TRBJ1-5; v_call: TRBV11-2
cdr3_nt: TGTGCCAGCAGCCAAGAAGTCTTCCACCGGAGCTATGGCTACACCTTC; cdr3_aa: CASSQEVFHRSYGYTF; d_call: NA; clone_size: NA; j_call: TRBJ1-2; v_call: TRBV4-2
cdr3_nt: TGCGCCAGCAGCTTCCGGGACAGGGGGCGCGAGCAGTACTTC; cdr3_aa: CASSFRDRGREQYF; d_call: TRBD1; clone_size: NA; j_call: TRBJ2-7; v_call: TRBV5-1
cdr3_nt: TGTGCCAGCAGCAGAGGGGGCACCGGGACAGGGACCTACGAGCAGTACTTC; cdr3_aa: CASSRGGTGTGTYEQYF; d_call: TRBD1; clone_size: NA; j_call: TRBJ2-7; v_call: TRBV13
cdr3_nt: TGTGCCAGCAGTTCCGGACAGGGTTACACAGATACGCAGTATTTT; cdr3_aa: CASSSGQGYTDTQYF; d_call: TRBD1; clone_size: NA; j_call: TRBJ2-3; v_call: TRBV6-5
cdr3_nt: TGTGCCAGCAGTCGCTACAATGAGCAGTTCTTC; cdr3_aa: CASSRYNEQFF; d_call: NA; clone_size: NA; j_call: TRBJ2-1; v_call: TRBV6-5
cdr3_nt: TGTGCCAGCAGTTCGGGAGGAAAGACCCAGTACTTC; cdr3_aa: CASSSGGKTQYF; d_call: TRBD2; clone_size: NA; j_call: TRBJ2-5; v_call: TRBV28
cdr3_nt: TGTGCCAGCAGCCCACCGGGAGCCAACCAAGAGACCCAGTACTTC; cdr3_aa: CASSPPGANQETQYF; d_call: NA; clone_size: NA; j_call: TRBJ2-5; v_call: TRBV9
cdr3_nt: TGTGCCAGCTTCCTCCTAGCGGGGGGGCCGAATGAGCAGTTCTTC; cdr3_aa: CASFLLAGGPNEQFF; d_call: TRBD2; clone_size: NA; j_call: TRBJ2-1; v_call: TRBV2
cdr3_nt: TGTGCCAGCACGGGCAGGGGCCACAATGAGCAGTTCTTC; cdr3_aa: CASTGRGHNEQFF; d_call: NA; clone_size: NA; j_call: TRBJ2-1; v_call: TRBV6-1
cdr3_nt: TGTGCCAGCAGTGCTCCTCCGTTTGCGGGGGCAACCTACAATGAGCAGTTCTTC; cdr3_aa: CASSAPPFAGATYNEQFF; d_call: NA; clone_size: once; j_call: TRBJ2-1; v_call: TRBV2
cdr3_nt: TGTGCCAGCAACTTTGTGGCACCAAGGAGTACAGATACGCAGTATTTT; cdr3_aa: CASNFVAPRSTDTQYF; d_call: NA; clone_size: once; j_call: TRBJ2-3; v_call: TRBV27
cdr3_nt: TGCGCCAGCAGTGAAGCCCGGACAGGGAGGAGGAGGCCTGAAGCTTTCTTT; cdr3_aa: CASSEARTGRRRPEAFF; d_call: TRBD1; clone_size: NA; j_call: TRBJ1-1; v_call: TRBV10-1
cdr3_nt: TGTGCCAGCAGTTTTACCCCCGGGAGCAATCAGCCCCAGCATTTT; cdr3_aa: CASSFTPGSNQPQHF; d_call: NA; clone_size: few; j_call: TRBJ1-5; v_call: TRBV28
cdr3_nt: TGCGCCAGCAGCTTGGACGGTGGGGACAGTCCAGGAAACACCATATATTTT; cdr3_aa: CASSLDGGDSPGNTIYF; d_call: TRBD1; clone_size: NA; j_call: TRBJ1-3; v_call: TRBV5-1
cdr3_nt: TGTGCCAGCAGCTTAGGAGGCAGGGACTACGAGCAGTACTTC; cdr3_aa: CASSLGGRDYEQYF; d_call: NA; clone_size: NA; j_call: TRBJ2-7; v_call: TRBV7-9
cdr3_nt: TGTGCCAGCACTGGACAGGGGGACTCCTACGAGCAGTACTTC; cdr3_aa: CASTGQGDSYEQYF; d_call: TRBD1; clone_size: NA; j_call: TRBJ2-7; v_call: TRBV2
cdr3_nt: TGTGCCAGCAGCTTCAGGGCGAACACCGGGGAGCTGTTTTTT; cdr3_aa: CASSFRANTGELFF; d_call: NA; clone_size: NA; j_call: TRBJ2-2; v_call: TRBV5-6
cdr3_nt: TGTGCCACAACCAGCACCGGGACCCGGGACAGAGCCAAAAACATTCAGTACTTC; cdr3_aa: CATTSTGTRDRAKNIQYF; d_call: TRBD1; clone_size: few; j_call: TRBJ2-4; v_call: TRBV2
cdr3_nt: TGTGCCAGCAGTTTATCGACGGGCGGGGAGCTGTTTTTT; cdr3_aa: CASSLSTGGELFF; d_call: NA; clone_size: NA; j_call: TRBJ2-2; v_call: TRBV27
cdr3_nt: TGTGCCAGCAGCCAATTAAATCCACCGGGGGACTCCTACAATGAGCAGTTCTTC; cdr3_aa: CASSQLNPPGDSYNEQFF; d_call: NA; clone_size: NA; j_call: TRBJ2-1; v_call: TRBV11-2
cdr3_nt: TGCAGCGCTACAGCTTCCTATCCTGAAGCTTTCTTT; cdr3_aa: CSATASYPEAFF; d_call: NA; clone_size: NA; j_call: TRBJ1-1; v_call: TRBV29-1
cdr3_nt: TGTGCCAGCAGCGTAGGCGCAGAGGACGAGCAGTACTTC; cdr3_aa: CASSVGAEDEQYF; d_call: NA; clone_size: NA; j_call: TRBJ2-7; v_call: TRBV9
cdr3_nt: TGCGCCAGCAGCTCCGGGCGAGGGCAGGAGACCCAGTACTTC; cdr3_aa: CASSSGRGQETQYF; d_call: NA; clone_size: NA; j_call: TRBJ2-5; v_call: TRBV5-1
cdr3_nt: TGTGCCATTACGGACGGAACCGGCGGACAAGGTGTCTATGGCTACACCTTC; cdr3_aa: CAITDGTGGQGVYGYTF; d_call: NA; clone_size: NA; j_call: TRBJ1-2; v_call: TRBV19
cdr3_nt: TGTGCCAGCAGCCAAGAGATTGGGGGCGACTATGGCTACACCTTC; cdr3_aa: CASSQEIGGDYGYTF; d_call: NA; clone_size: NA; j_call: TRBJ1-2; v_call: TRBV4-2
cdr3_nt: TGTGCCAGCAGCGTAGATTGGGACAGGGAGGACACAGATACGCAGTATTTT; cdr3_aa: CASSVDWDREDTDTQYF; d_call: TRBD1; clone_size: NA; j_call: TRBJ2-3; v_call: TRBV9
cdr3_nt: TGCGCCAGCAGCCAAGATAAGGGGCGCGACTATGGCTACACCTTC; cdr3_aa: CASSQDKGRDYGYTF; d_call: NA; clone_size: once; j_call: TRBJ1-2; v_call: TRBV4-1
cdr3_nt: TGTGCCAGCAGCTTGTGGAGGGCGGCCACAGATACGCAGTATTTT; cdr3_aa: CASSLWRAATDTQYF; d_call: NA; clone_size: NA; j_call: TRBJ2-3; v_call: TRBV5-4
cdr3_nt: TGCGCCAGCAGGGGACAGGGAACCTCCTACGAGCAGTACTTC; cdr3_aa: CASRGQGTSYEQYF; d_call: TRBD1; clone_size: NA; j_call: TRBJ2-7; v_call: TRBV5-1
cdr3_nt: TGTGCCAGCAGCTTACTAGCGGGGTCTAGCACAGATACGCAGTATTTT; cdr3_aa: CASSLLAGSSTDTQYF; d_call: TRBD2; clone_size: once; j_call: TRBJ2-3; v_call: TRBV7-9
cdr3_nt: TGCGCCAGCAGCTTGGAGGGTGCGGGGGGATTCTCTGGGGCCAACGTCCTGACTTTC; cdr3_aa: CASSLEGAGGFSGANVLTF; d_call: TRBD2; clone_size: NA; j_call: TRBJ2-6; v_call: TRBV5-1
cdr3_nt: TGTGCCAGCAGCTCTAGCGGTTTCACAGATACGCAGTATTTT; cdr3_aa: CASSSSGFTDTQYF; d_call: TRBD2; clone_size: NA; j_call: TRBJ2-3; v_call: TRBV9